One TCR beta chain is described in this entry. Its specificity is not known. When replicate PCRs were run on sorted subsets, they used 200 ng DNA, about 30,000 T cell genomes. Repertoires were generated with immunoSEQ multiplex PCR, while TCRdb's copy carries only in-frame clones and drops some. The table has roughly 1,100,000 clones, about three quarters seen once; the top ten hold approximately 1.5%. CD45RA+ naive and CD45RA-negative memory subsets were separated from CD4+ cells. V trimming: 5 bases; J trimming: 8 bases; junction bases outside the gene matches: 17. Germline V gives CDR1 GTSNPN, CDR2 SVGIG (reference sequence). This CDR3 has 15 amino acids. This sample is part of a study of shared clonotypes between healthy human individuals. Study details: The donor pool was made up of a couple of women and a few men aged 18 to 49. Whole-study findings and limits: Non-shared clonotypes had lower generation probabilities than clonotypes shared by all four sorted-subset donors.

J is TRBJ1-1 and V is TRBV30, with 7 bases matching TRBD1. Source material: memory CD4+ T cells sorted from blood. Indicated subset: CD45RA-negative fraction. The receptor comes from a man aged 18 to 29 in good health. The CDR3 loop is CAWQTGTALSTEAFF. DNA of the CDR3: TGTGCCTGGCAGACCGGGACAGCTCTTTCAACGGAAGCTTTCTTT.